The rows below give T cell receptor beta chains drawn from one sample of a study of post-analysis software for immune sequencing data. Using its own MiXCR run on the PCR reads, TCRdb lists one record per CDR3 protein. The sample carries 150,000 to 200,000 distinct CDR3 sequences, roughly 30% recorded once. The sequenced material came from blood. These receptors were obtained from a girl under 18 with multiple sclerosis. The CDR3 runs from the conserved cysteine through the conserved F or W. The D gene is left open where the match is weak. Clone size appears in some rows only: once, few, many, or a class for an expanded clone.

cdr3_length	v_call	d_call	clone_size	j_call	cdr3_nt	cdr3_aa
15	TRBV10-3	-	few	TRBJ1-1	TGTGCCATCAGTGAGTCGTTTAATTCCGGCACTGAAGCTTTCTTT	CAISESFNSGTEAFF
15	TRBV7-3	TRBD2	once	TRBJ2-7	TGTGCCAGCTCACCAGGAGCGGGGGACTCCTACGAGCAGTACTTC	CASSPGAGDSYEQYF
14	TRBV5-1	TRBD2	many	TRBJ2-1	TGCGCCAGCAGCGGGACTAGCGGGAGTCCTGAGCAGTTCTTC	CASSGTSGSPEQFF
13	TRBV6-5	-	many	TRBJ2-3	TGTGCCAACAAAACTCCCGGCCAGCATACGCAGTATTTT	CANKTPGQHTQYF
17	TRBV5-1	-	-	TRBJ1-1	TGCGCCAGCAGCTTGAGGGCCCGAGGGGGTCGGGGCACTGAAGCTTTCTTT	CASSLRARGGRGTEAFF
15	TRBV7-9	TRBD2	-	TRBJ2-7	TGTGCCAGCAGCTTTACCGGGACTAAGGCCTACGAGCAGTACTTC	CASSFTGTKAYEQYF
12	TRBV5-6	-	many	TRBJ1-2	TGTGCCAGCAGCCCCTCTAACTATGGCTACACCTTC	CASSPSNYGYTF
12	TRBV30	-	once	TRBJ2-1	TGTGCCGGGAGTGTATGGGGTGGGGAGCAGTTCTTC	CAGSVWGGEQFF
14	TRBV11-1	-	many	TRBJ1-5	TGTGCCAGCAGCTACAAGGACGGGAATCAGCCCCAGCATTTT	CASSYKDGNQPQHF
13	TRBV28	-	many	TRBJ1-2	TGTGCCAGCAACGGGGTAGTAAAGGCGGGCTACACCTTC	CASNGVVKAGYTF
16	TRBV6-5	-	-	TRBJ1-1	TGTGCCAGCAGTCACGTCTCCAGGGTTGGGGGCACTGAAGCTTTCTTT	CASSHVSRVGGTEAFF
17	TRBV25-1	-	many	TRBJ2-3	TGTGCCAGCAACCCTGGGCAGGGGGGTATCTTCACAGATACGCAGTATTTT	CASNPGQGGIFTDTQYF
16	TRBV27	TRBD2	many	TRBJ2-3	TGTGCCAGCAGTTATCTAGCGGGCCCCTCCCCAGATACGCAGTATTTT	CASSYLAGPSPDTQYF
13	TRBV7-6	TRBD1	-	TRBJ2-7	TGTGCCAGCAGCGGGACAGGGAGGAATGAGCAGTACTTC	CASSGTGRNEQYF
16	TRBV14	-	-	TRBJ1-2	TGTGCCAGCAACCTATCTGAGCAGGGACCCGATTATGGCTACACCTTC	CASNLSEQGPDYGYTF
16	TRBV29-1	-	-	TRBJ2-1	TGCAGCGTTGTCGGGTGGGCGAGGGGAAGTTCAATGAGGCAGTTCTTC	CSVVGWARGSSMRQFF
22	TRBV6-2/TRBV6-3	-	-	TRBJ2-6	TGTGCCAGCCCCCCGGTCATACCTCAAAAAGGGGACCTAGTACCTGGGGCCAACGTCCTGACTTTC	CASPPVIPQKGDLVPGANVLTF
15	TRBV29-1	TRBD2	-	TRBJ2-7	TGCAGCGCCGATACAGGACTAGCGGGTCGTTGCGAGCAGTACTTC	CSADTGLAGRCEQYF